The 20 T cell receptor beta chains given below trace back to one sample, sequenced in a study of shared clonotypes between healthy human individuals (TCRdb year 2020). Library method: the immunoSEQ multiplex PCR assay. Here the immuneACCESS table is served through TCRdb, limited to in-frame sequences with V and J called. Missing clones are a known gap in these copies; in checked studies unresolved V genes cover under half, and the rest lacks a known reason. The sample profile shows 2,500,000 or so clones; roughly 93% of them were found once. Approximately 0.35% of the sample is in the top ten clones. Sequencing used naive CD4+ T cells from PBMCs. The sample's cell subset or site label, decoded: CD45RA+ positively selected. These receptor sequences come from a man aged 18 to 30 in good health. Some clones in this sample may be carry-over from other donors' samples.

The chain recombines TRBV28 with TRBJ2-2; 12 bases are shared with TRBD2. V lost 5 bases to trimming and J lost 1 base; unmatched junction nucleotides: 11. Germline V CDR1 and CDR2: MDHEN, SYDVKM. The CDR3 has 19 residues. In DNA form, the CDR3 reads TGTGCCAGCAGTCCTTTCGGGCTAGCGGGAGGGAAGAACACCGGGGAGCTGTTTTTT. Translation: CASSPFGLAGGKNTGELFF.

CDR3 in DNA: TGTGCCAGCAGCCATAGGGGCCAAGAGACCCAGTACTTC. Translated: CASSHRGQETQYF. The chain is built from TRBV4-2 and TRBJ2-5; D is perhaps TRBD1 (5 bases). Deletions cut 3 bases from V and 1 base from J, with 6 bases between. In germline, CDR1 is LGHNA, CDR2 YNFKEQ. The CDR3 totals 13 residues.

The rearrangement uses TRBV7-9 and TRBJ2-3, with 9 bases aligning to TRBD1. Germline CDR1 SEHNR, CDR2 FQNEAQ (reference sequence). This CDR3 is built from 17 residues. The trim removed 4 bases at V and 3 bases at J, leaving 11 bases unmatched. This chain's CDR3 is CASSSRGGTGRTDTQYF. The CDR3 DNA follows: TGTGCCAGCAGCTCGCGGGGAGGGACAGGGAGAACAGATACGCAGTATTTT. The whole variable domain, remainder taken from reference TRBV7-9 and TRBJ2-3, is DTGVSQNPRHKITKRGQNVTFRCDPISEHNRLYWYRQTLGQGPEFLTYFQNEAQLEKSRLLSDRFSAERPKGSFSTLEIQRTEQGDSAMYLCASSSRGGTGRTDTQYFGPGTRLTVL.

The chain carries TRBV6-1 and TRBJ1-5, with no clear D. The V end lost 1 base, the J end lost 0 bases, and 7 bases lay between the germline ends. Germline CDR1 and CDR2: MNHNS and SASEGT. The CDR3 totals 15 residues. In DNA, the CDR3 is TGTGCCAGCAGTGAAGGACCTTATAGCAATCAGCCCCAGCATTTT. It yields the protein CASSEGPYSNQPQHF.

The chain carries TRBV6-1 and TRBJ1-2; 8 bases align to TRBD1. The ends lost 3 bases at V and 9 bases at J; junction bases unmatched: 3. This CDR3 has 12 amino acids. CDR1 MNHNS and CDR2 SASEGT come from the germline V gene. Here the CDR3 reads CASSDRGLSYTF. CDR3 bases: TGTGCCAGCAGTGACAGGGGGCTAAGCTACACCTTC.

This sequence joins TRBV28 and TRBJ2-2; D unresolved. The germline V gene encodes CDR1 MDHEN and CDR2 SYDVKM. V shed 8 bases and J shed 0 bases, with 10 bases lying between them. This CDR3 has 14 residues. CDR3: CASVKSPNTGELFF. In nucleotides, the CDR3 is TGTGCCAGCGTCAAGTCCCCGAACACCGGGGAGCTGTTTTTT. Using reference TRBV28 and TRBJ2-2 for the parts outside the CDR3, the full variable domain is DVKVTQSSRYLVKRTGEKVFLECVQDMDHENMFWYRQDPGLGLRLIYFSYDVKMKEKGDIPEGYSVSREKKERFSLILESASTNQTSMYLCASVKSPNTGELFFGEGSRLTVL.

The chain links TRBV6-5 to TRBJ2-2; D may correspond to TRBD1 or TRBD2 (5 bases each). Germline CDR1 reads MNHEY; CDR2 reads SVGAGI. The V end was cut by 6 bases, the J end by 4 bases, with 12 bases between. This CDR3 has 14 amino acids. The CDR3 nucleotides read TGTGCCAGCAGGAGGGGCTGGGCCACCGGGGAGCTGTTTTTT. Its translation: CASRRGWATGELFF.

This chain joins TRBV7-2 and TRBJ2-3, with D perhaps assigned TRBD1 or TRBD2 (7 bases each). The length of the CDR3 is 15 residues. Germline values: CDR1 SGHTA, CDR2 FQGNSA. V was pared by 8 bases and J by 3 bases, with 18 bases between. The CDR3 DNA follows: TGTGCCAGCTTGAGGGGGGGACAGTGGACAGATACGCAGTATTTT. Translation gives CASLRGGQWTDTQYF.

The chain uses TRBV6-1 and TRBJ2-1; D uncertain. The germline gives CDR1 MNHNS, CDR2 SASEGT. V gave up 6 bases and J gave up 0 bases, with 12 bases separating them. The CDR3 is 15 residues long. The CDR3 sequence: CASSRSSSSYNEQFF. The CDR3 nucleotides are TGTGCCAGCAGCCGGAGCTCGAGCTCCTACAATGAGCAGTTCTTC.

V gene TRBV27 combines with J gene TRBJ2-7; D might be TRBD1 or TRBD2, each matching 6 bases. The CDR3 has 14 amino acids. Trimming left V 3 bases short and J 4 bases short, with 13 bases between. The germline CDR1 and CDR2 sequences are MNHEY and SMNVEV (reference sequence). CDR3 bases: TGTGCCAGCAGTTTTTCCAGGGGAGGTTACGAGCAGTACTTC. Its protein product is CASSFSRGGYEQYF.

This chain links TRBV10-1 with TRBJ1-5; D not resolved. The CDR3 runs 16 residues. CDR1 and CDR2 (germline): WNHNN, SYGVQD (reference sequence). Deletions cut 6 bases from V and 10 bases from J, with 25 bases between. In DNA form, the CDR3 reads TGCGCCAGCAGGCTCGACACGGAGTGTACGATCAGCCCCCAGCATTTT. The encoded protein is CASRLDTECTISPQHF.

This chain links TRBV4-1 with TRBJ1-5; no definite D call. Trimming took 3 bases from V and 4 from J, leaving 10 bases between them. The CDR3 is 14 residues long. In germline, CDR1 is MGHRA, CDR2 YSYEKL. The CDR3 loop is CASSHPDGNQPQHF. The DNA for the CDR3 is TGCGCCAGCAGCCACCCGGATGGGAATCAGCCCCAGCATTTT.

The genes are TRBV19 and TRBJ2-1; 15 bases map to TRBD2. With V trimmed by 5 bases and J by 6 bases, 8 bases remained unmatched. There are 17 residues in the CDR3. The germline gives CDR1 LNHDA, CDR2 SQIVND (reference sequence). This CDR3 reads CASSSRTSGRASNEQFF. The DNA of the CDR3 is TGTGCCAGTAGTTCTCGGACTAGCGGGAGGGCCTCCAATGAGCAGTTCTTC.

The J gene is TRBJ2-7, the V gene TRBV5-1; D unclear. The CDR3 contains 14 residues. V dropped 0 bases and J dropped 0 bases, with 7 bases sitting between them. The V gene's germline CDR1 is SGHRS and CDR2 YFSETQ. The CDR3 DNA reads TGCGCCAGCAGCTTGGAGAGCAGCTCCTACGAGCAGTACTTC. Translated, it gives CASSLESSSYEQYF. The full variable domain, with the rest looked up from reference TRBV5-1 and TRBJ2-7, is KAGVTQTPRYLIKTRGQQVTLSCSPISGHRSVSWYQQTPGQGLQFLFEYFSETQRNKGNFPGRFSGRQFSNSRSEMNVSTLELGDSALYLCASSLESSSYEQYFGPGTRLTVT.

This sequence joins TRBV6-5 and TRBJ2-1; D may match TRBD1 or TRBD2 (6 bases each). Germline lookup yields CDR1 MNHEY and CDR2 SVGAGI. The CDR3 is 15 amino acids. V lost 6 bases and J 9 bases, leaving 21 bases between the germline ends. CDR3 bases: TGTGCCAGCAGATCCGACCGGGGTGGGGGGCGTGAGCAGTTCTTC. Translating it yields CASRSDRGGGREQFF.

V usage is TRBV5-1 and J usage is TRBJ2-2; D is ambiguous. This CDR3 has 12 residues. Trimming took off 2 bases at V and 6 bases at J, with 5 bases between the two ends. Per the germline V gene, CDR1 is SGHRS and CDR2 is YFSETQ. The CDR3 nucleotides read TGCGCCAGCAGCTTCCAGTCCGGGGAGCTGTTTTTT. It codes for CASSFQSGELFF.

The genes are TRBV15 and TRBJ1-1, with D unclear. Looked up from germline, CDR1 is LNHNV and CDR2 is YYDKDF (reference sequence). The V and J ends lost 0 bases and 5 bases respectively, with 10 bases between them. The CDR3 length is 14 residues. For the CDR3, the DNA is TGTGCCACCAGCAGAGATTCTTTAGGGACTGAAGCTTTCTTT. This sequence encodes CATSRDSLGTEAFF.

The V call is TRBV5-1, the J call TRBJ1-1; TRBD1 agrees at 7 bases. The length of the CDR3 is 17 residues. Germline V gives CDR1 SGHRS, CDR2 YFSETQ. Trimming took 5 bases from V and 5 from J; bases not matched to a gene: 18. The CDR3 coding sequence is TGCGCCAGCAGTTTATACAGGGGTGGAGGGGTTAAAACTGAAGCTTTCTTT. This sequence encodes CASSLYRGGGVKTEAFF.

The gene calls are TRBV11-3 and TRBJ2-5; D may match TRBD1 or TRBD2 (5 bases each). Trimming pared 5 bases from V and 0 bases from J, leaving 13 bases between. Germline V CDR1 and CDR2: SGHNT, YENEEA. The length of the CDR3 is 15 residues. CDR3: CASSPSGTYQETQYF. Written as DNA, the CDR3 is TGTGCCAGCAGCCCCTCTGGGACGTACCAAGAGACCCAGTACTTC. The entire variable domain, with the rest obtained from reference TRBV11-3 and TRBJ2-5, is as follows: EAGVVQSPRYKIIEKKQPVAFWCNPISGHNTLYWYLQNLGQGPELLIRYENEEAVDDSQLPKDRFSAERLKGVDSTLKIQPAELGDSAVYLCASSPSGTYQETQYFGPGTRLLVL.

The DNA of the CDR3 is TGTGCCAGCAGCCGACACTTCTTGACAGGACTCGAAGAGACCCAGTACTTC. Encoded protein: CASSRHFLTGLEETQYF. V gene TRBV21-1 combines with J gene TRBJ2-5; TRBD1, the table's D call, lacks a check against the DNA. TRBV21-1 is labeled a pseudogene. This CDR3 contains 17 residues.